Listed here are 10 T cell receptor beta chains from one sample, sequenced in a study of blood T cells in healthy people across ages. PCR was performed a second time for 7 to 11 cycles using a sample-barcoded 5' primer and a J-beta primer mix. Via MiXCR, TCRdb re-called the 5' RACE reads, giving one row per CDR3 protein. The profile covers hundreds of thousands of distinct CDR3 sequences, with around 54% appearing a single time and over 30% taken by the ten largest. Sequencing was performed on blood. These receptors originate from a man aged 60-69 years in good health.

The chain employs TRBV18 and TRBJ1-4; no definite D call. This CDR3 is built from 16 residues. In germline, CDR1 is KGHSH, CDR2 LQKENI. V was pared by 2 bases and J by 5 bases, with 15 bases between. The CDR3 nucleotides read TGTGCCAGCTCACCAAAGATTCCCGCAGACAATGAAAAACTGTTTTTT. It codes for CASSPKIPADNEKLFF.

The chain uses TRBV20-1 and TRBJ2-3; 11 bases fit TRBD1. Germline lookup yields CDR1 DFQATT and CDR2 SNEGSKA (reference sequence). The V gene end was trimmed by 0 bases and the J gene end by 3 bases; junction bases not matched to a gene: 5. The CDR3 spans 16 residues. The CDR3 loop is CSARDQDRGRTDTQYF. In DNA form, the CDR3 reads TGCAGTGCTAGAGATCAGGACAGGGGGCGGACAGATACGCAGTATTTT.

This clonotype was counted ten times or more. V is TRBV7-2 and J is TRBJ2-1; the match to TRBD1 covers 8 bases. The CDR3 consists of 15 residues. V lost 2 bases, J lost 2 bases, and 2 bases stayed unmatched. In germline, CDR1 is SGHTA, CDR2 FQGNSA. The CDR3 coding sequence is TGTGCCAGCAGCTTACCGGGACAGGCCTACAATGAGCAGTTCTTC. It is translated as CASSLPGQAYNEQFF.

This clonotype turned up a few times. V usage is TRBV6-1 and J usage is TRBJ1-6; 7 bases agree with TRBD1. Unmatched junction bases numbered 3, after V lost 5 bases and J lost 8 bases. CDR1 and CDR2 (germline): MNHNS, SASEGT. The CDR3 is 13 amino acids. As DNA, the CDR3 is TGTGCCAGCAGTCGGACAGGCGATTCACCCCTCCACTTT. It is translated as CASSRTGDSPLHF.

The chain links TRBV11-2 to TRBJ2-7, with TRBD1 matching over 8 bases. V shed 5 bases, J shed 3 bases, and the junction held 9 bases outside the gene matches. Looked up from germline, CDR1 is SGHAT and CDR2 is FQNNGV. CDR3 length: 15 amino acids. The CDR3 nucleotides are TGTGCCAGCAGCCTACCCGGGACAGGAAGCTACGAGCAGTACTTC. It encodes CASSLPGTGSYEQYF. The full variable domain, in which reference TRBV11-2 and TRBJ2-7 provide the parts outside the CDR3, is EAGVAQSPRYKIIEKRQSVAFWCNPISGHATLYWYQQILGQGPKLLIQFQNNGVVDDSQLPKDRFSAERLKGVDSTLKIQPAKLEDSAVYLCASSLPGTGSYEQYFGPGTRLTVT.

DNA of the CDR3: TGTGCCACCGGCGGGCTCTTGGGCTCCGAGCAGTACTTC. It encodes CATGGLLGSEQYF. The rearrangement uses TRBV28 and TRBJ2-7, with TRBD2 as a possible D gene (5 bases). The CDR3 is 13 residues long. V lost 10 bases to trimming and J lost 6 bases, with 19 bases between them. CDR1 is MDHEN and CDR2 is SYDVKM in the germline V gene.

The chain uses TRBV20-1 and TRBJ1-2; 8 bases line up with TRBD1. This CDR3 region has 17 residues. Germline lookup yields CDR1 DFQATT and CDR2 SNEGSKA (reference sequence). Losses at the gene ends were 3 bases for V and 0 bases for J; bases not matched to a gene: 12. CDR3 bases: TGCAGTGCTAGCCCCACAGGGGGTTTTTCGGCTAACTATGGCTACACCTTC. Its translation is CSASPTGGFSANYGYTF.

The CDR3 protein is CASSARRADYGYTF. The CDR3 DNA sequence: TGTGCCAGCAGCGCCCGCCGGGCGGACTATGGCTACACCTTC. The J gene is TRBJ1-2, the V gene TRBV11-2, with no clear D. The CDR3 is made up of 14 amino acids. V shed 5 bases and J shed 3 bases, with 13 bases lying between them. The germline V gene encodes CDR1 SGHAT and CDR2 FQNNGV.

This chain uses TRBV2 with TRBJ1-6, with D possibly matching TRBD1 (5 bases). The CDR3 totals 12 residues. The germline V gene has CDR1 SNHLY and CDR2 FYNNEI. V was shortened by 3 bases and J by 8 bases, with 5 bases between the two germline ends. The CDR3 region is CASSDRDSPLHF. Written as DNA, the CDR3 is TGTGCCAGCAGTGACAGGGATTCACCCCTCCACTTT. Full variable domain (remainder filled in from reference TRBV2 and TRBJ1-6): EPEVTQTPSHQVTQMGQEVILRCVPISNHLYFYWYRQILGQKVEFLVSFYNNEISEKSEIFDDQFSVERPDGSNFTLKIRSTKLEDSAMYFCASSDRDSPLHFGNGTRLTVT.

This clonotype was observed a few times. The chain couples TRBV4-1 to TRBJ2-1; either TRBD1 or TRBD2 may fit D (6 bases each). The CDR3 is 15 amino acids. Trimming shortened V by 0 bases and J by 5 bases, and 11 bases separated the two germline ends. In germline, CDR1 is MGHRA, CDR2 YSYEKL. The CDR3 is CASSQDRGPHNEQFF. CDR3 sequence (DNA): TGCGCCAGCAGCCAAGATCGGGGGCCCCACAATGAGCAGTTCTTC.